Presented here are 24 T cell receptor beta chains from one specimen sequenced in a study of blood T cell repertoires in COVID-19. Generated by immunoSEQ multiplex PCR, the TCRdb table keeps only in-frame clones and is missing some. Of some 85,000 clones listed, roughly four fifths are singletons. The sample comprised peripheral blood. The receptors here all came from a woman of 80 years or more with active or convalescent COVID-19.

The chain carries TRBV30 and TRBJ2-6; TRBD1 is a possible D gene (6 bases). V was trimmed by 4 bases and J by 2 bases, leaving 15 bases between them. CDR3 length equals 16 residues. Germline CDR1 GTSNPN, CDR2 SVGIG (reference sequence). In DNA form, the CDR3 reads TGTGCCTGGACGATGGGGGCAGGGGCTGGGGCCAACGTCCTGACTTTC. This translates into CAWTMGAGAGANVLTF.

This chain joins TRBV18 and TRBJ2-3; perhaps TRBD2 as D (6 bases). Trimming shortened V by 6 bases and J by 0 bases, and 13 bases separated the two germline ends. This CDR3 has 15 residues. Germline lookup yields CDR1 KGHSH and CDR2 LQKENI. For the CDR3, the DNA is TGTGCCAGCTCCCTACTAGCCATTAGCACAGATACGCAGTATTTT. The encoded protein is CASSLLAISTDTQYF.

The rearrangement joins TRBV28 to TRBJ2-7; 9 bases match TRBD1. The germline V gene has CDR1 MDHEN and CDR2 SYDVKM. V lost 4 bases and J lost 3; bases outside the gene matches: 1. This CDR3 contains 13 residues. The DNA of the CDR3 is TGTGCCAGCAGTTGGGGACAGGGCTACGAGCAGTACTTC. Translating gives CASSWGQGYEQYF.

The chain carries TRBV6-6 and TRBJ1-5, with 10 nucleotides matching TRBD1. The CDR3 spans 15 residues. Looked up from germline, CDR1 is MNHNY and CDR2 is SVGAGI (reference sequence). After removal of 6 bases from V and 6 bases from J, the junction contained 8 bases not matched to a gene. CDR3: CASSLDRGAGQPQHF. The CDR3 DNA reads as TGTGCCAGCAGCTTGGACAGGGGGGCTGGTCAGCCCCAGCATTTT.

The chain employs TRBV19 and TRBJ2-7, with TRBD2 matching 11 bases. The V segment lost 5 bases and the J segment 4 bases; nucleotides outside the gene matches: 7. CDR1 and CDR2 from the germline V gene are LNHDA and SQIVND (reference sequence). CDR3 length: 15 amino acids. CDR3 amino acids: CASSASGTSGYEQYF. The CDR3, as DNA: TGTGCCAGTAGTGCCTCCGGGACTAGCGGTTACGAGCAGTACTTC.

The chain recombines TRBV6-4 with TRBJ1-1; 9 positions agree with TRBD1. Germline CDR1 and CDR2: MRHNA and SNTAGT. This CDR3 spans 13 amino acids. V trimming: 6 bases; J trimming: 7 bases; junction bases outside the gene matches: 6. The CDR3 bases are TGTGCCAGCAGACGGACAGGGGATGGTGAAGCTTTCTTT. This sequence encodes CASRRTGDGEAFF.

The genes are TRBV14 and TRBJ1-2, with D maybe TRBD1 (6 bases). The CDR3 is 14 amino acids. Trimming pared 2 bases from V and 2 bases from J, leaving 9 bases between. The germline V gene has CDR1 SGHDN and CDR2 FVKESK. The CDR3 is CASSQPGVNYGYTF. CDR3 DNA: TGTGCCAGCAGCCAACCAGGGGTCAACTATGGCTACACCTTC. The variable domain in full, completed from reference TRBV14 and TRBJ1-2, reads EAGVTQFPSHSVIEKGQTVTLRCDPISGHDNLYWYRRVMGKEIKFLLHFVKESKQDESGMPNNRFLAERTGGTYSTLKVQPAELEDSGVYFCASSQPGVNYGYTFGSGTRLTVV.

The J gene is TRBJ1-1, the V gene TRBV7-9; D perhaps matches TRBD1 (5 bases). V lost 0 bases, J lost 5 bases, and 19 bases lay in between. The germline gives CDR1 SEHNR, CDR2 FQNEAQ (reference sequence). This CDR3 is 17 amino acids long. CDR3 in amino acids: CASSLAKGVRVLTEAFF. CDR3 nucleotides: TGTGCCAGCAGCTTAGCGAAAGGAGTCAGGGTGCTTACTGAAGCTTTCTTT.

This clone was detected a few times. V and J are TRBV10-2 and TRBJ1-6; 9 bases map to TRBD1. CDR3 length: 16 residues. The V and J ends lost 5 bases and 7 bases, in that order; junction bases with no gene match: 9. The germline V gene has CDR1 WSHSY and CDR2 SAAADI. The CDR3 DNA reads TGCGCCAGCAGTACCGACAGGGGGTCTGAGAATTCACCCCTCCACTTT. Translated: CASSTDRGSENSPLHF.

The rearrangement joins TRBV6-2 or TRBV6-3 to TRBJ2-1; unclear D gene. Germline CDR1 and CDR2: MNHEY and SVGEGT. CDR3 length: 16 amino acids. V lost 6 bases and J lost 0, with 15 bases in between. DNA for the CDR3: TGTGCCAGCAGCTTCCTGGCGGTGAGCTCCTACAATGAGCAGTTCTTC. Translation: CASSFLAVSSYNEQFF.

This clone came up many times. This chain joins TRBV7-2 and TRBJ2-3; TRBD2 aligns across 8 bases. The CDR3 runs to 17 residues. Germline assignment: CDR1 SGHTA and CDR2 FQGNSA. J lost 3 bases, V lost 3 bases, and 11 bases had no gene match. CDR3 nucleotide sequence: TGTGCCAGCAGCTTTCTCTCTGGCGGGGGGAGAACAGATACGCAGTATTTT. It codes for CASSFLSGGGRTDTQYF.

The V call is TRBV30, the J call TRBJ2-1; 16 bases fit TRBD2. In germline, CDR1 is GTSNPN, CDR2 SVGIG (reference sequence). This CDR3 has 17 residues. V dropped 4 bases and J dropped 3; count of bases not matched to a gene: 6. In nucleotides, the CDR3 is TGTGCCTGGAACCCGGGACTAGCGGGGGGGCGCTACAATGAGCAGTTCTTC. It specifies CAWNPGLAGGRYNEQFF.

The chain couples TRBV6-2 or TRBV6-3 to TRBJ1-4, with D perhaps matching TRBD1 (6 bases). This CDR3 spans 18 amino acids. From germline, CDR1 is MNHEY and CDR2 SVGEGT. The germline V and J ends were trimmed by 4 bases and 5 bases, with 23 bases remaining between them. In DNA form, the CDR3 reads TGTGCCAGCAGTTTCCATCCCTCTCTTCGGCAGGGGAATGAAAAACTGTTTTTT. It is translated as CASSFHPSLRQGNEKLFF.

The V gene is TRBV10-3, the J gene TRBJ1-3; D remains ambiguous. Germline V gene data show CDR1 as ENHRY and CDR2 as SYGVKD. The V end was cut by 9 bases, the J end by 0 bases, with 9 bases between. The length of the CDR3 is 13 residues. DNA of the CDR3: TGTGCCATTTACGACAACTCTGGAAACACCATATATTTT. Translated: CAIYDNSGNTIYF.

The chain recombines TRBV5-8 with TRBJ2-4; TRBD2 is a possible D gene (5 bases). CDR1 is SGHTS and CDR2 is YDEGEE in the germline V gene. The V end lost 7 bases, the J end lost 3 bases, and 14 bases lay between the germline ends. CDR3 length equals 14 residues. CDR3 in DNA: TGTGCCAGCCGGTTGCCTAGCAACAAAAACATTCAGTACTTC. It codes for CASRLPSNKNIQYF.

V is TRBV25-1 and J is TRBJ2-7; 7 nucleotides line up with TRBD2. Germline V gene sequence: CDR1 MGHDK, CDR2 SYGVNS. This CDR3 region has 13 residues. The V gene end was trimmed by 4 bases and the J gene end by 6 bases; junction bases not matched to a gene: 6. CDR3 in DNA: TGTGCCAGCAGTGGACTAGCTCATTCCGAGCAGTACTTC. Protein: CASSGLAHSEQYF.

V usage is TRBV12-3 or TRBV12-4 and J usage is TRBJ2-1, with a tentative D call TRBD1 (5 bases). The V end lost 1 base, the J end lost 12 bases, and 13 bases lay between the germline ends. This CDR3 spans 13 amino acids. The CDR3 region has the DNA TGTGCCAGCAGTTTAGGCAGGGCCTCCCCGCAGTTCTTC. Protein sequence: CASSLGRASPQFF.

The genes are TRBV5-4 and TRBJ2-6; 9 bases align to TRBD1. The CDR3 sequence is 18 residues long. CDR1 and CDR2 from the germline V gene are SGHNT and YYREEE (reference sequence). With 0 bases clipped from V and 0 bases from J, the junction kept 4 bases outside the gene matches. The CDR3 sequence is CASSLGQGDHSGANVLTF. The CDR3 bases are TGTGCCAGCAGCTTGGGACAGGGGGACCACTCTGGGGCCAACGTCCTGACTTTC.

This clone was found a few times. This chain links TRBV2 with TRBJ1-2; 8 nucleotides match TRBD1. Unmatched junction bases numbered 10, after V lost 8 bases and J lost 8 bases. Germline V gene data show CDR1 as SNHLY and CDR2 as FYNNEI. This CDR3 has 13 amino acids. The CDR3 sequence: CASPQGTGGGYTF. CDR3 DNA: TGTGCCAGCCCCCAGGGGACAGGAGGGGGCTACACCTTC.

This chain uses TRBV2 with TRBJ2-1; TRBD2 agrees at 11 bases. Germline assignment: CDR1 SNHLY and CDR2 FYNNEI. V lost 2 bases and J lost 1; bases outside the gene matches: 4. The length of the CDR3 is 17 residues. The CDR3 loop reads CASSEFLAGGSYNEQFF. CDR3 DNA: TGTGCCAGCAGTGAATTCCTAGCGGGGGGTTCCTACAATGAGCAGTTCTTC. The whole variable domain, filled in from reference TRBV2 and TRBJ2-1, reads EPEVTQTPSHQVTQMGQEVILRCVPISNHLYFYWYRQILGQKVEFLVSFYNNEISEKSEIFDDQFSVERPDGSNFTLKIRSTKLEDSAMYFCASSEFLAGGSYNEQFFGPGTRLTVL.

The rearrangement joins TRBV10-3 to TRBJ2-3; TRBD1 might be the D (5 bases). Looked up from germline, CDR1 is ENHRY and CDR2 is SYGVKD. V was pared by 3 bases and J by 4 bases, with 17 bases between. CDR3 length: 16 amino acids. The CDR3 sequence: CAISDLTHLGADTQYF. The CDR3, as DNA: TGTGCCATCAGTGACCTCACACACCTAGGGGCAGATACGCAGTATTTT.

The V gene is TRBV28, the J gene TRBJ1-2, with 9 bases matching TRBD1. The junction had 2 bases not matched to a gene; V was cut back by 3 bases and J by 6 bases. This CDR3 comprises 13 residues. CDR1 and CDR2 (germline): MDHEN, SYDVKM. The CDR3 DNA reads TGTGCCAGCAGTTTTGGACAGGGGAATGGCTACACCTTC. It yields the protein CASSFGQGNGYTF.

The chain couples TRBV2 to TRBJ1-5; D may be TRBD1 (6 bases). Germline V lookup: CDR1 SNHLY, CDR2 FYNNEI. The CDR3 extends over 15 amino acids. Trimming cost V 6 bases and J 4 bases, with 16 bases left between them. Here the CDR3 reads CASRPTGIRNQPQHF. CDR3 DNA: TGTGCCAGCAGGCCAACAGGGATCAGGAATCAGCCCCAGCATTTT.

As for this clone: The junction and the germline gene differ at one end; a read error may be behind it. The chain links TRBV7-7 to TRBJ1-3, with D perhaps matching TRBD1 (6 bases). This CDR3 comprises 16 residues. Germline CDR1 SSHAT, CDR2 FNYEAQ (reference sequence). CDR3 amino acids: CASSLAQGGSGNTIYF. DNA for the CDR3: TGTGCTAGCAGCTTAGCGCAAGGGGGCTCTGGAAACACCATATATTTT.